This is a list of T cell receptor beta chains from one sample in a study of cytomegalovirus exposure and HLA in healthy donors. The table came from immunoSEQ multiplex PCR; TCRdb's copy has only in-frame clones and leaves some out. Counted here are fewer than 180,000 clones, 79% occurring once; the ten biggest clones make up roughly 6%. The specimen sequenced was PBMCs. These receptors came from a man aged 45-65 years in good health and CMV-seropositive. CDR3s include the opening cysteine and the closing phenylalanine or tryptophan. Fields, in order: V gene, D gene, J gene, clone size, CDR3 protein, CDR3 DNA. The D gene is left open where the match is weak. Part of the rows lack a size; the others show once, few, many or a class for expanded clones.

TRBV5-1,-,TRBJ1-6,few,CASRDTGQRNSPLHF,TGCGCCAGCAGGGACACAGGGCAAAGGAATTCACCCCTCCACTTT
TRBV6-6,TRBD1,TRBJ1-4,-,CASSTRDRANEKLFF,TGTGCCAGCAGTACCCGAGACAGGGCGAATGAAAAACTGTTTTTT
TRBV28,TRBD2,TRBJ2-7,-,CASSPRGGRGYEQYF,TGTGCCAGCAGCCCCCGAGGCGGGAGGGGGTACGAGCAGTACTTC
TRBV19,-,TRBJ1-5,-,CASSIDEFSNQPQHF,TGTGCCAGTAGTATAGACGAGTTTTCCAATCAGCCCCAGCATTTT
TRBV11-2,TRBD2,TRBJ2-2,-,CASSDSSGRGNTGELFF,TGTGCCAGCAGCGACTCAAGCGGGAGGGGAAACACCGGGGAGCTGTTTTTT
TRBV18,TRBD2,TRBJ2-2,-,CASSPSGGGTGELFF,TGTGCCAGCTCACCTAGCGGGGGAGGCACCGGGGAGCTGTTTTTT
TRBV27,-,TRBJ1-5,once,CASSLRSNEGQPQHF,TGTGCCAGCAGTTTAAGGTCGAATGAGGGTCAGCCCCAGCATTTT
TRBV5-1,-,TRBJ1-1,-,CASSLAPENTEAFF,TGCGCCAGCAGCTTGGCCCCAGAGAACACTGAAGCTTTCTTT
TRBV6-1,-,TRBJ1-1,-,CASSETRVTEAFF,TGTGCCAGCAGTGAAACGCGGGTTACTGAAGCTTTCTTT
TRBV5-1,TRBD2,TRBJ2-7,few,CASSAGLAGGTEQYF,TGCGCCAGCAGCGCGGGACTAGCGGGAGGTACCGAGCAGTACTTC
TRBV19,-,TRBJ1-1,few,CASSRRQVEAFF,TGTGCCAGTAGTCGACGACAGGTGGAAGCTTTCTTT
TRBV7-9,-,TRBJ1-4,-,CASSFSTGGEKLFF,TGTGCCAGCAGCTTTAGCACCGGAGGAGAAAAACTGTTTTTT
TRBV19,TRBD1,TRBJ2-7,-,CATRDRSSFRDEQYF,TGTGCCACCCGGGACAGGTCAAGTTTTCGTGACGAGCAGTACTTC
TRBV25-1,-,TRBJ2-3,-,CASSGRGSDTQYF,TGTGCCAGCAGTGGCAGGGGATCAGATACGCAGTATTTT
TRBV28,TRBD1,TRBJ2-7,-,CASTVTGVSSYEQYF,TGTGCCAGCACCGTGACAGGGGTTTCTAGTTACGAGCAGTACTTC
TRBV2,TRBD2,TRBJ2-7,-,CASSDSSGPYHEQYF,TGTGCCAGCAGTGATTCTAGCGGGCCCTACCACGAGCAGTACTTC
TRBV5-1,-,TRBJ2-2,-,CASSLATNTGELFF,TGCGCCAGCAGCTTGGCCACAAACACCGGGGAGCTGTTTTTT
TRBV4-1,-,TRBJ2-5,-,CASSQDQETQYF,TGCGCCAGCAGCCAAGACCAGGAGACCCAGTACTTC
TRBV13,TRBD2,TRBJ2-5,-,CASSYGTSGQETQYF,TGTGCCAGCAGCTACGGGACTAGCGGACAAGAGACCCAGTACTTC
TRBV23-1,TRBD1,TRBJ2-1,-,CASSQCERDRGSNEQFF,TGCGCCAGCAGTCAATGCGAGAGGGACAGGGGTTCCAATGAGCAGTTCTTC
TRBV28,-,TRBJ1-1,-,CASTMAGGTEAFF,TGTGCCAGCACAATGGCCGGAGGGACTGAAGCTTTCTTT
TRBV15,TRBD2,TRBJ2-2,-,CATSRGGRAGTGELFF,TGTGCCACCAGCAGAGGTGGGAGGGCCGGCACCGGGGAGCTGTTTTTT
TRBV28,TRBD2,TRBJ2-4,-,CASSLPLAGLAKNIQYF,TGTGCCAGCAGTCTGCCCTTAGCGGGATTAGCCAAAAACATTCAGTACTTC
TRBV11-2,TRBD2,TRBJ2-1,few,CASSPYRLAGGNEQFF,TGTGCCAGCAGCCCATACCGACTAGCGGGAGGGAATGAGCAGTTCTTC
TRBV5-6,TRBD1,TRBJ2-5,-,CASSLGQGVIYRQETQYF,TGTGCCAGCAGCTTGGGGCAGGGGGTGATTTACAGACAAGAGACCCAGTACTTC
TRBV5-6,TRBD2,TRBJ2-5,once,CASSHRLAGGQETQYF,TGTGCCAGCAGCCATCGACTAGCGGGAGGGCAAGAGACCCAGTACTTC
TRBV19,-,TRBJ1-6,-,CASSLGGTGNSPLHF,TGTGCCAGTAGCCTCGGAGGGACGGGAAATTCACCCCTCCACTTT
TRBV9,-,TRBJ1-1,-,CASSFETGKNTEAFF,TGTGCCAGCAGCTTCGAGACAGGAAAAAACACTGAAGCTTTCTTT
TRBV2,TRBD1,TRBJ2-6,many,CASNLGQALSGANVLTF,TGTGCCAGCAACCTAGGACAGGCCCTCTCTGGGGCCAACGTCCTGACTTTC
TRBV6-6,TRBD1,TRBJ1-2,-,CASMVGRGPSGYTF,TGTGCCAGCATGGTAGGCAGGGGGCCCTCTGGCTACACCTTC
TRBV27,TRBD1,TRBJ2-4,-,CASSDRAGNIQYF,TGTGCCAGCAGTGACAGGGCTGGAAACATTCAGTACTTC
TRBV30,-,TRBJ1-5,few,CAWSISGKSQPQHF,TGTGCCTGGAGTATTTCAGGGAAGAGCCAGCCCCAGCATTTT
TRBV18,TRBD1,TRBJ1-6,few,CASSAGQGASNSPLHF,TGTGCCAGCTCGGCGGGACAGGGGGCGAGTAATTCACCCCTCCACTTT
TRBV15,TRBD1,TRBJ2-5,-,CATSRGDRGMETQYF,TGTGCCACCAGCAGAGGAGACAGGGGGATGGAGACCCAGTACTTC
TRBV6-1,TRBD2,TRBJ2-1,few,CASGSGLAGFEQFF,TGTGCCAGCGGATCGGGACTAGCGGGATTTGAGCAGTTCTTC
TRBV11-1,-,TRBJ2-7,-,CASSLGPGSSYEQYF,TGTGCCAGCAGCTTAGGCCCGGGGAGCTCCTACGAGCAGTACTTC